This TCR beta chain was sequenced for a study of post-analysis software for immune sequencing data. Turning to the study itself: Included among the disease courses, which were recorded for the cohort, were relapsing-remitting, secondary progressive and progressive-relapsing multiple sclerosis.

Study observations and caveats: The study found TRBV5-6, TRBV5-1 and TRBV20-1 among five or six TRBV segments more frequent in patients than controls.

Looked up from germline, CDR1 is MNHNS and CDR2 is SASEGT. There are 16 residues in the CDR3. Trimming took 2 bases from V and 0 from J, leaving 11 bases between them. Unique molecular identifiers were carried by the TCR beta cDNA libraries. Input of about 0.95 to 10 million T cells yielded approximately 500,000 cDNA molecules. MiXCR was run by TCRdb on the PCR reads, yielding one entry per CDR3 protein. The table has about 460,000 distinct CDR3 sequences, 45% seen once. This clonotype appeared once. What it binds is unknown. The source is a girl between 10 and 17 years old with multiple sclerosis. The chain uses TRBV6-1 and TRBJ2-1; D is ambiguous. Sequencing was performed on blood. The CDR3 sequence: CASSEWPGFSYNEQFF. The CDR3, as DNA: TGTGCCAGCAGTGAATGGCCCGGGTTCTCCTACAATGAGCAGTTCTTC.